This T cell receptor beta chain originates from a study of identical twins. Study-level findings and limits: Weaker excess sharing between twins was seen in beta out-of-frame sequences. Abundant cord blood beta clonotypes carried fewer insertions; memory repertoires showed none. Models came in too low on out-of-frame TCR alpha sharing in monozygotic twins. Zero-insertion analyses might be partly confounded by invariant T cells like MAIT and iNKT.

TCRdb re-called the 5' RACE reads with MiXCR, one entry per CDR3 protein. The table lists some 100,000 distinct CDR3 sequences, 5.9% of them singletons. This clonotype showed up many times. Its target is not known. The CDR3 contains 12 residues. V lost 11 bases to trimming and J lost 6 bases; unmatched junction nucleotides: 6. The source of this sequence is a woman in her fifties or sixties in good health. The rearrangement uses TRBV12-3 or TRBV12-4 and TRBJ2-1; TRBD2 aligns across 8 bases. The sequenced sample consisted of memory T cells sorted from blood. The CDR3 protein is CASGGRGNEQFF. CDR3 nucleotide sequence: TGTGCCTCGGGGGGGAGGGGCAATGAGCAGTTCTTC.